The clone carrying this TCR beta chain was seen ten or more times. This CDR3 is built from 17 residues. Between the trimmed V and J ends, which lost 3 bases and 0 bases, there was a span of 21 bases. Germline V gene data show CDR1 as DFQATT and CDR2 as SNEGSKA (reference sequence). TCRdb processed the 5' RACE reads anew with MiXCR; each CDR3 protein has one entry. Seen here are roughly 60,000 distinct CDR3 sequences, 3.5% to 4.5% observed once, and the top ten hold roughly 2%. These data come from a study of neurological immune-mediated disorders. The sequencing input was PBMCs. The receptor was isolated from a woman between 50 and 59 years old with multiple sclerosis. The chain combines TRBV20-1 with TRBJ2-7; D is perhaps TRBD1 or TRBD2 (6 bases each). The CDR3 region has the DNA TGCAGTGCTAGTGCCAGGGGTGTCGGGAGTCCCTCCTACGAGCAGTACTTC. Translating gives CSASARGVGSPSYEQYF.